The present T cell receptor beta chain was sequenced within a study of graft-versus-host responses after intestinal transplantation. Looking at the study overall: Recipients got multivisceral, liver-intestinal, or isolated intestinal transplants.

Germline V gives CDR1 MNHNY, CDR2 SVGAGI (reference sequence). This CDR3 comprises 15 residues. V lost 2 bases and J lost 0, with 9 bases in between. General study points: Recipient marrow held GvH clones, some first seen in ileum or blood. Allografts of patients with graft-donor T cell macrochimerism showed high graft-versus-host to host-versus-graft clone ratios. An association linked early post-transplant HvG declines with peak circulating GvH clone levels.

A remark on this clone: Antigen specificity is unknown.

The table came from immunoSEQ multiplex PCR; TCRdb's copy has only in-frame clones and leaves some out. The sample has approximately 77,000 clones; 92% are singletons. The sample was PBMCs, taken 98 days after intestinal transplantation. The TCR was taken from a human patient who received an intestinal transplant, so some T cells may come from the graft donor. The V gene is TRBV6-6, the J gene TRBJ2-3; D assignment may be TRBD1 or TRBD2 (5 bases each). DNA for the CDR3: TGTGCCAGCAGTTACCGGGACGTCAGCACAGATACGCAGTATTTT. Its protein is CASSYRDVSTDTQYF.